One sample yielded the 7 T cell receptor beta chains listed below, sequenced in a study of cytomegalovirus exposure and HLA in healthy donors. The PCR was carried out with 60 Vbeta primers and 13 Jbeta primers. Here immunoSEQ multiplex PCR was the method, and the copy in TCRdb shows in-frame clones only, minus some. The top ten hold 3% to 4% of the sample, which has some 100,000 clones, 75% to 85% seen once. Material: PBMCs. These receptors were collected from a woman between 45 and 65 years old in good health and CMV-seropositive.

The CDR3 coding sequence is TGTGCCAGCAGCTCCTCGGACTACTACGAGCAGTACTTC. Amino acid sequence: CASSSSDYYEQYF. The V call is TRBV11-2, the J call TRBJ2-5, with D possibly TRBD2 on 6 matching bases. The J call may be mistaken, given a closer DNA end match to TRBJ2-7. This CDR3 region has 13 residues. Germline V lookup: CDR1 SGHAT, CDR2 FQNNGV.

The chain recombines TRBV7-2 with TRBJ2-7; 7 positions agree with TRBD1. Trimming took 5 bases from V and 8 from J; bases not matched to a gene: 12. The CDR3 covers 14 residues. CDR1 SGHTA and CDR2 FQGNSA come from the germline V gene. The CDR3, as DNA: TGTGCCAGCAGCCAGGGACAGCTCCCATGGCAGCAGTACTTC. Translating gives CASSQGQLPWQQYF.

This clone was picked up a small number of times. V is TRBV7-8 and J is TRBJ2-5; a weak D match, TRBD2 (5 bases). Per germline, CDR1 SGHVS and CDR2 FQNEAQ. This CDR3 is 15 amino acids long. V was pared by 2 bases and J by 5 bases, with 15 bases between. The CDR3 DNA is TGTGCCAGCAGCTTAAGGCGGGCCCTTGGCGAGACCCAGTACTTC. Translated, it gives CASSLRRALGETQYF.

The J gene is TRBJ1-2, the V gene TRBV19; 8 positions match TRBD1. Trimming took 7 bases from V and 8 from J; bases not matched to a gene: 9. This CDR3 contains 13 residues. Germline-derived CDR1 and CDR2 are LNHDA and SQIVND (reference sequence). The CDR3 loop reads CASTRGQGSGYTF. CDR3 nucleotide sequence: TGTGCCAGTACCCGAGGACAGGGTAGCGGCTACACCTTC.

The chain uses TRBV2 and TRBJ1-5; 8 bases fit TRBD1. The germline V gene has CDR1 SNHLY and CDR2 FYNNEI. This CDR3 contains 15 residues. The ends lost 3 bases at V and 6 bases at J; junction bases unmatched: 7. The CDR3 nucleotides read TGTGCCAGCAGTGAGGGCAGGGGGCGCTTTCAGCCCCAGCATTTT. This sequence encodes CASSEGRGRFQPQHF.

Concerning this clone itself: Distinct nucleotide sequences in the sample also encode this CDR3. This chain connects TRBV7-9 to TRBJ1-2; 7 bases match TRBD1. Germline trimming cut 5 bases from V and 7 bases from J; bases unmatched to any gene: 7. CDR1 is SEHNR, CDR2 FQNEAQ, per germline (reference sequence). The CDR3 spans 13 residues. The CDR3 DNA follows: TGTGCCAGCAGCCCAACAGGGGACGGTGGCTACACCTTC. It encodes CASSPTGDGGYTF.

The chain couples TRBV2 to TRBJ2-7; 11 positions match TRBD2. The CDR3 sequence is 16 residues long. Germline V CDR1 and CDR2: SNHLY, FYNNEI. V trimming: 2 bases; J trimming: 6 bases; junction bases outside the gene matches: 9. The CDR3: CASSEWASGRNREQYF. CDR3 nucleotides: TGTGCCAGCAGTGAATGGGCTAGCGGGAGGAATCGCGAGCAGTACTTC.